What follows are 29 T cell receptor beta chains derived from one specimen sequenced in a study of blood T cell repertoires in COVID-19. Measured with immunoSEQ multiplex PCR; TCRdb has only the in-frame clones, and not every one. The data contain 35,000 to 40,000 clones, approximately 90% of them seen just once; the ten biggest clones take up about 12%. The sample consisted of peripheral blood. These receptors originate from a man between 60 and 70 years old with active COVID-19.

This chain joins TRBV4-2 and TRBJ2-1; 7 nucleotides line up with TRBD2. The germline V gene encodes CDR1 LGHNA and CDR2 YNFKEQ. This CDR3 spans 18 amino acids. V trimming: 1 base; J trimming: 0 bases; junction bases outside the gene matches: 9. CDR3 in DNA: TGTGCCAGCAGCCAAGCATTGAGCGGGGCAGGCTCCTACAATGAGCAGTTCTTC. As protein: CASSQALSGAGSYNEQFF.

This clone occurred a few times. The chain carries TRBV5-4 and TRBJ2-2; 12 bases fit TRBD2. Trimming cost V 8 bases and J 1 base; bases outside gene matches: 6. Per the germline V gene, CDR1 is SGHNT and CDR2 is YYREEE (reference sequence). The CDR3 extends over 16 amino acids. CDR3 region: CASETSGGRNTGELFF. CDR3 nucleotides: TGTGCCAGTGAGACTAGCGGGGGTAGGAACACCGGGGAGCTGTTTTTT. The entire variable domain, with the rest obtained from reference TRBV5-4 and TRBJ2-2, is as follows: ETGVTQSPTHLIKTRGQQVTLRCSSQSGHNTVSWYQQALGQGPQFIFQYYREEENGRGNFPPRFSGLQFPNYSSELNVNALELDDSALYLCASETSGGRNTGELFFGEGSRLTVL.

This sequence joins TRBV6-6 and TRBJ1-5, with D perhaps matching TRBD1 (6 bases). CDR3 length: 15 residues. V lost 6 bases to trimming and J lost 1 base, with 13 bases between them. CDR1 is MNHNY, CDR2 SVGAGI, per germline (reference sequence). This CDR3 is CASRPQDRSNQPQHF. The CDR3 DNA reads as TGTGCCAGCAGGCCCCAAGACAGGAGCAATCAGCCCCAGCATTTT.

This clone was counted a single time. The chain employs TRBV27 and TRBJ1-6; TRBD1 aligns across 12 bases. The ends lost 5 bases at V and 9 bases at J; junction bases unmatched: 11. In germline, CDR1 is MNHEY, CDR2 SMNVEV (reference sequence). CDR3 length: 17 amino acids. CDR3 sequence (DNA): TGTGCCAGCAGTATACTACCGAGGGACAGGGGGCCTTCACCCCTCCACTTT. Translation: CASSILPRDRGPSPLHF.

V usage is TRBV27 and J usage is TRBJ2-1; D is perhaps TRBD1 (5 bases). Per the germline V gene, CDR1 is MNHEY and CDR2 is SMNVEV (reference sequence). The CDR3 length is 12 residues. V lost 3 bases and J lost 9, with 9 bases in between. This chain's CDR3 is CASSFQGAEQFF. In DNA, the CDR3 is TGTGCCAGCAGTTTCCAGGGTGCTGAGCAGTTCTTC.

V is TRBV18 and J is TRBJ2-1; 14 nucleotides line up with TRBD2. In germline, CDR1 is KGHSH, CDR2 LQKENI. The V segment lost 5 bases and the J segment 7 bases; nucleotides outside the gene matches: 7. This CDR3 is built from 16 residues. This CDR3 is CASSAGTSGSGNEQFF. The CDR3 nucleotides read TGTGCCAGCTCAGCCGGGACTAGCGGGAGTGGGAATGAGCAGTTCTTC.

CDR3 DNA sequence: TGTGCCAGCAGGAGGGAGCGGAGCCCCGCTTCCAATGAGCAGTTCTTC. Translating gives CASRRERSPASNEQFF. This sequence joins TRBV2 and TRBJ2-1, with D possibly matching TRBD2 (5 bases). The CDR3 length is 16 residues. Trimming took off 6 bases at V and 6 bases at J, with 21 bases between the two ends. Per the germline V gene, CDR1 is SNHLY and CDR2 is FYNNEI. The variable domain in full, completed from reference TRBV2 and TRBJ2-1, reads EPEVTQTPSHQVTQMGQEVILRCVPISNHLYFYWYRQILGQKVEFLVSFYNNEISEKSEIFDDQFSVERPDGSNFTLKIRSTKLEDSAMYFCASRRERSPASNEQFFGPGTRLTVL.

The rearrangement links TRBV4-1 to TRBJ2-5; a weak D match, TRBD1 (5 bases). V was trimmed by 1 base and J by 2 bases, leaving 8 bases between them. Germline V CDR1 and CDR2: MGHRA, YSYEKL. This CDR3 comprises 14 residues. The CDR3 region is CASSQGQRQETQYF. The CDR3 DNA sequence: TGCGCCAGCAGCCAAGGACAGAGACAAGAGACCCAGTACTTC.

The chain links TRBV9 to TRBJ1-6; a possible D gene is TRBD1 (6 bases). Trimming left V 3 bases short and J 7 bases short, with 14 bases between. CDR1 and CDR2 from the germline V gene are SGDLS and YYNGEE. This CDR3 has 15 amino acids. The CDR3 region is CASSGTGYGNSPLHF. The CDR3 nucleotides are TGTGCCAGCAGCGGAACAGGGTATGGAAATTCACCCCTCCACTTT.

The rearrangement uses TRBV7-2 and TRBJ2-5; TRBD1 matches at 10 bases. Trimming cost V 7 bases and J 5 bases; bases outside gene matches: 7. In germline, CDR1 is SGHTA, CDR2 FQGNSA. CDR3 length: 14 residues. The CDR3 DNA follows: TGTGCCAGCAAGGGACAGGGGTGGCGGGAGACCCAGTACTTC. Translation gives CASKGQGWRETQYF.

In this sample, this clone turned up a few times. The chain carries TRBV5-1 and TRBJ1-5; D may be TRBD1 (6 bases). Deletions cut 1 base from V and 7 bases from J, with 9 bases between. Germline CDR1 and CDR2: SGHRS and YFSETQ. The CDR3 has 13 residues. The CDR3 DNA reads as TGCGCCAGCAGCTTGTCACAGGGCCAGCCCCAGCATTTT. Amino acid sequence: CASSLSQGQPQHF.

V and J are TRBV7-9 and TRBJ1-1, with TRBD1 identical over 7 bases. The CDR3 contains 16 residues. V lost 0 bases to trimming and J lost 2 bases; unmatched junction nucleotides: 6. Per germline, CDR1 SEHNR and CDR2 FQNEAQ (reference sequence). CDR3 in amino acids: CASSLAPGQYNTEAFF. The CDR3 bases are TGTGCCAGCAGCTTAGCCCCGGGACAGTATAACACTGAAGCTTTCTTT. Full variable domain (missing parts from reference TRBV7-9 and TRBJ1-1): DTGVSQNPRHKITKRGQNVTFRCDPISEHNRLYWYRQTLGQGPEFLTYFQNEAQLEKSRLLSDRFSAERPKGSFSTLEIQRTEQGDSAMYLCASSLAPGQYNTEAFFGQGTRLTVV.

The rearrangement links TRBV2 to TRBJ1-2, with 9 bases identical to TRBD1. The CDR3 loop spans 14 amino acids. V shed 6 bases, J shed 8 bases, and the junction held 10 bases outside the gene matches. CDR1 and CDR2 (germline): SNHLY, FYNNEI. This chain's CDR3 is CASRPGTGREGYTF. DNA of the CDR3: TGTGCCAGCAGGCCCGGGACAGGGAGGGAGGGCTACACCTTC.

In this sample, this clone turned up a few times. This chain connects TRBV1 to TRBJ2-7; the D segment call TRBD2 is taken from the table without a DNA check. TRBV1 is recorded as a pseudogene. The CDR3 covers 20 residues. CDR3 sequence: CTSSESGGGESGRESYEQYF. CDR3 bases: TGCACCAGCAGCGAGTCCGGGGGTGGGGAAAGCGGGAGGGAATCCTACGAGCAGTACTTC.

The chain has TRBV7-2 and TRBJ2-5; D perhaps matches TRBD1 (6 bases). CDR1 is SGHTA, CDR2 FQGNSA, per germline. The CDR3 covers 12 residues. V was pared by 5 bases and J by 5 bases, with 9 bases between. The CDR3 DNA is TGTGCCAGCAGCGGTACAGGGGAGACCCAGTACTTC. Translating it yields CASSGTGETQYF.

This clone was seen more than once but under ten times. This chain connects TRBV5-6 to TRBJ2-7; 8 bases are a match to TRBD2. The V gene's germline CDR1 is SGHDT and CDR2 YYEEEE. J lost 3 bases, V lost 5 bases, and 4 bases had no gene match. This CDR3 comprises 13 residues. CDR3: CASREAGGYEQYF. The CDR3 coding sequence is TGTGCCAGCAGGGAGGCGGGGGGCTACGAGCAGTACTTC.

This clone was seen once. The chain couples TRBV7-9 to TRBJ1-1; 8 nucleotides agree with TRBD1. With 5 bases clipped from V and 4 bases from J, the junction kept 12 bases outside the gene matches. CDR3 length equals 16 residues. Germline V gene data show CDR1 as SEHNR and CDR2 as FQNEAQ (reference sequence). Here the CDR3 DNA reads TGTGCCAGCAGCCCTGACAGGGGCTCATCGGGCACTGAAGCTTTCTTT. Protein: CASSPDRGSSGTEAFF.

This CDR3 reads CASRLWDRPYEQYF. For the CDR3, the DNA is TGTGCCAGCAGACTCTGGGACAGACCCTACGAGCAGTACTTC. The chain joins TRBV3-1 (or the pseudogene TRBV3-2) to TRBJ2-7, with 7 bases fitting TRBD1. The V gene's germline CDR1 is LGHDT and CDR2 YNNKEL (reference sequence). J was trimmed by 2 bases and V by 6 bases; bases with no gene match: 7. The CDR3 extends over 14 amino acids.

The chain carries TRBV5-1 and TRBJ1-1; 7 bases match TRBD1. Germline V CDR1 and CDR2: SGHRS, YFSETQ. The CDR3 loop spans 14 amino acids. V was clipped by 4 bases and J by 0 bases; unmatched bases: 3. This chain's CDR3 is CASSPGQVNTEAFF. The CDR3, as DNA: TGCGCCAGCAGCCCCGGACAGGTGAACACTGAAGCTTTCTTT.

CDR3 residues: CASSVETGTGYTF. CDR3 DNA: TGTGCCAGCAGCGTGGAGACAGGGACTGGCTACACCTTC. This chain connects TRBV9 to TRBJ1-2; 7 nucleotides align to TRBD1. Trimming cost V 2 bases and J 7 bases; bases outside gene matches: 5. Germline assignment: CDR1 SGDLS and CDR2 YYNGEE. The CDR3 has 13 residues. Full variable domain (outside the CDR3, taken from reference TRBV9 and TRBJ1-2): DSGVTQTPKHLITATGQRVTLRCSPRSGDLSVYWYQQSLDQGLQFLIQYYNGEERAKGNILERFSAQQFPDLHSELNLSSLELGDSALYFCASSVETGTGYTFGSGTRLTVV.

The chain joins TRBV27 to TRBJ2-2; 8 nucleotides line up with TRBD2. Trimming took 5 bases from V and 10 from J; bases not matched to a gene: 6. CDR1 is MNHEY, CDR2 SMNVEV, per germline (reference sequence). The CDR3 is 13 residues long. CDR3 in DNA: TGTGCCAGCAGTCGTAGCGGGAAAAAGGAGCTGTTTTTT. Its translation is CASSRSGKKELFF.

This chain links TRBV23-1 with TRBJ2-5, with 8 bases aligning to TRBD1. TRBV23-1 is marked as an open reading frame, function uncertain. This CDR3 is built from 14 residues. Unmatched junction bases numbered 6, after V lost 6 bases and J lost 3 bases. The DNA for the CDR3 is TGCGCCAGCAGCCACTGGGACAGGAAAGAGACCCAGTACTTC. Residues: CASSHWDRKETQYF.

The DNA for the CDR3 is TGTGCCAGCAGCTTAGTTGGGCTAGCGGTGACTCCCTACGAGCAGTACTTC. It encodes CASSLVGLAVTPYEQYF. V is TRBV7-2 and J is TRBJ2-7, with TRBD2 identical over 7 bases. The length of the CDR3 is 17 residues. Germline CDR1 and CDR2: SGHTA and FQGNSA. With V trimmed by 1 base and J by 2 bases, 11 bases remained unmatched.

This clone was recorded only once. This rearrangement joins TRBV5-1 to TRBJ1-1; 7 nucleotides align to TRBD1. The CDR3 spans 11 residues. V shed 5 bases and J 7 bases; nucleotides not matched to a gene: 2. Germline CDR1 SGHRS, CDR2 YFSETQ. The CDR3 DNA is TGCGCCAGCAGACAGGGGCTTGAAGCTTTCTTT. Translation gives CASRQGLEAFF.

This chain links TRBV9 with TRBJ2-1, with D possibly matching TRBD2 (5 bases). This CDR3 spans 15 amino acids. Germline V gene data show CDR1 as SGDLS and CDR2 as YYNGEE. V lost 2 bases, J lost 4 bases, and 13 bases lay in between. This chain's CDR3 is CASSVQPGVYNEQFF. The CDR3, as DNA: TGTGCCAGCAGCGTTCAGCCCGGGGTTTACAATGAGCAGTTCTTC.

This chain joins TRBV18 and TRBJ2-2; TRBD2 might be the D (6 bases). The CDR3 loop spans 16 amino acids. Germline lookup yields CDR1 KGHSH and CDR2 LQKENI. The V and J ends lost 2 bases and 1 base respectively, with 11 bases between them. The CDR3 here is CASSPTGEVNTGELFF. CDR3 sequence (DNA): TGTGCCAGCTCACCAACGGGGGAGGTGAACACCGGGGAGCTGTTTTTT.

CDR3 sequence (DNA): TGTGCCATTCCTACACTAGACAATGAGCAGTTCTTC. Its translation is CAIPTLDNEQFF. The rearrangement joins TRBV7-9 to TRBJ2-1; D possibly corresponds to TRBD2 (5 bases). Between the trimmed V and J ends, which lost 10 bases and 5 bases, there was a span of 12 bases. This CDR3 is built from 12 residues. The germline gives CDR1 SEHNR, CDR2 FQNEAQ (reference sequence).

The chain uses TRBV18 and TRBJ2-3; TRBD1 might be the D (6 bases). CDR3 length equals 14 residues. The germline V gene has CDR1 KGHSH and CDR2 LQKENI. V lost 6 bases and J lost 0, with 10 bases in between. The CDR3 here is CASSLTGSTDTQYF. The CDR3, as DNA: TGTGCCAGCTCGTTAACAGGGAGCACAGATACGCAGTATTTT.

The rearrangement links TRBV11-1 to TRBJ2-7; D might be TRBD2 (6 bases). The CDR3 extends over 12 amino acids. V dropped 5 bases and J dropped 3 bases, with 8 bases sitting between them. The germline CDR1 and CDR2 sequences are SGHAT and FQDESV (reference sequence). CDR3 sequence: CASSPDYYEQYF. Here the CDR3 DNA reads TGTGCCAGCAGCCCGGACTACTACGAGCAGTACTTC.